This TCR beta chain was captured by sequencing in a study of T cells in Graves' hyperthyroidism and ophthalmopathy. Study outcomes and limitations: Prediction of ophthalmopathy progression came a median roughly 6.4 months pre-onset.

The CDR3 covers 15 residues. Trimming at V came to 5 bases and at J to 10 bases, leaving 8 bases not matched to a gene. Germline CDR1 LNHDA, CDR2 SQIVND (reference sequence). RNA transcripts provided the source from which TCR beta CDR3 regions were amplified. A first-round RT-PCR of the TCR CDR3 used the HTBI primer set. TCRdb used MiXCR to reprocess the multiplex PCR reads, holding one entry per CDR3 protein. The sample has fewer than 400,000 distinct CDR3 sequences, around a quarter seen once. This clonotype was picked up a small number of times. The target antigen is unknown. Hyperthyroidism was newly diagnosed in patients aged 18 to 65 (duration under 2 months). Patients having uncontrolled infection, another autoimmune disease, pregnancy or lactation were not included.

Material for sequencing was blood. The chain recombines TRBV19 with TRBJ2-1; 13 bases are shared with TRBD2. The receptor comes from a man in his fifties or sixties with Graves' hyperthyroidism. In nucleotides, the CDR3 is TGTGCCAGTAGTGTCCAGACTAGCGGGAGGCAAGAGCAGTTCTTC. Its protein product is CASSVQTSGRQEQFF.